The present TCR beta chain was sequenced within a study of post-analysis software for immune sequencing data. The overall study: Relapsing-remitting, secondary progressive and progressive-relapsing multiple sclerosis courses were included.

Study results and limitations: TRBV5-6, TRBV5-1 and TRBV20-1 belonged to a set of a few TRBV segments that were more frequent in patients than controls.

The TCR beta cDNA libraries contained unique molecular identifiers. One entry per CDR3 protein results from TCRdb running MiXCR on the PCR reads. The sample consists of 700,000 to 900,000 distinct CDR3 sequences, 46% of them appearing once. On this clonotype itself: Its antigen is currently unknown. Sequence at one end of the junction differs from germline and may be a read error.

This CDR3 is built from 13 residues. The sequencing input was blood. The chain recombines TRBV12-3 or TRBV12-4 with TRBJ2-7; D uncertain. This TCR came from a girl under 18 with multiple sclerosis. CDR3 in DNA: TGTGCCAGCAATTTAAACAGAAACTACGAGCAGTACTTC. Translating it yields CASNLNRNYEQYF.